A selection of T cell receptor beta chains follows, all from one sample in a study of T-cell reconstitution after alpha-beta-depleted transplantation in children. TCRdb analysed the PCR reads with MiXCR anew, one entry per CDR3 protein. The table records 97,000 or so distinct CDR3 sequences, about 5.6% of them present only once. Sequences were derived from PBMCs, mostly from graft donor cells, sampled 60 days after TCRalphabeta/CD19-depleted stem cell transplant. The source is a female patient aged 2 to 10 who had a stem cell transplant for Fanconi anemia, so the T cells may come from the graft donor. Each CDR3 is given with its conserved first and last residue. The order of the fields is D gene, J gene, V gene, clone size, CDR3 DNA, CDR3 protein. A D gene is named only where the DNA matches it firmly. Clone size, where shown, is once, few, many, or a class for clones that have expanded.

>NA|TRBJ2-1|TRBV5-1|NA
TGCGCCAGCAGCTTGGGGTGGGGTAGCTCCTACAATGAGCAGTTCTTC
CASSLGWGSSYNEQFF
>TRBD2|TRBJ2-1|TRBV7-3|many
TGTGCCAGCAGCTTAACAGTCGGGACTAGCGGGCTAGGTGAGCAGTTCTTC
CASSLTVGTSGLGEQFF
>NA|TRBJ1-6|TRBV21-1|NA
TGTGCCAGCAGCAAAGCGGGGAACCGGGGAAAAAATAATTCACCCCTCCACTTT
CASSKAGNRGKNNSPLHF
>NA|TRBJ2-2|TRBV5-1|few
TGCGCCAGCAGCTTTACTGTGGACTCTTTGTACACCGGGGAGCTGTTTTTT
CASSFTVDSLYTGELFF
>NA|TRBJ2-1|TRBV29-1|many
TGCAGCGTTGGGGAGATCTCCTACAATGAGCAGTTCTTC
CSVGEISYNEQFF
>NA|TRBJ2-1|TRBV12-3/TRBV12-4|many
TGTGCCAGCAATTATCGGGGGGCCAAACTGAATGAGCAGTTCTTC
CASNYRGAKLNEQFF
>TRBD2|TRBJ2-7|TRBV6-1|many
TGTGCCAGCAGTCCCTTTCTCGCGGTAGCGGGAGACGAGCAGTACTTC
CASSPFLAVAGDEQYF
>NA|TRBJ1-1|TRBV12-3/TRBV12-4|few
TGTGCCAGCAGTTCAATACGAGTTTACACTGAAGCTTTCTTT
CASSSIRVYTEAFF
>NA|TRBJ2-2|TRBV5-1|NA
TGCGCCAGCAGCTTTTGGGGATTGGCCGGGGAGCTGTTTTTT
CASSFWGLAGELFF
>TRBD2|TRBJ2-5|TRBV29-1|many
TGCAGCGTTTCGGTAGCGGGAGTCGGTGAGACCCAGTACTTC
CSVSVAGVGETQYF
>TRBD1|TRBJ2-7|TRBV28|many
TGTGCCAGCAGTGCCCTTCCGGGGACAGGCAACCTCTACGAGCAGTACTTC
CASSALPGTGNLYEQYF
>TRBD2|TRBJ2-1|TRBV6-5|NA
TGTGCCAGCAGTTACACCTCTCTCTGGGCGGGGGGGAACAATGAGCAGTTCTTC
CASSYTSLWAGGNNEQFF
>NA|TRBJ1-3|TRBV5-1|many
TGCGCCAGCAGCTTGGGGACGGCGAGCTCTGGAAACACCATATATTTT
CASSLGTASSGNTIYF
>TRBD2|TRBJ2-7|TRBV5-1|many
TGCGCCAGCAGCTGGGGACTAGCGGGAAACGTCGAGCAGTACTTC
CASSWGLAGNVEQYF
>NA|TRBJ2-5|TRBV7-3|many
TGTGCCAGCAGTATAAAACAGGGATATTCCGAGACCCAGTACTTC
CASSIKQGYSETQYF
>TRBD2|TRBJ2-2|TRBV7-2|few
TGTGCCAGCAGCCCCCTCGAGGGGAGGGCGGCAGGAGGGGAGCTGTTTTTT
CASSPLEGRAAGGELFF
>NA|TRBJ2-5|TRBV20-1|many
TGCAGTGCTGATAGTGTTCGGGAGACCCAGTACTTC
CSADSVRETQYF
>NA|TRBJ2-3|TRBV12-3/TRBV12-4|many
TGTGCCAGCAGTCCAGATTCGACTGATACGCAGTATTTT
CASSPDSTDTQYF
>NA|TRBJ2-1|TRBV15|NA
TGTGCCACCAGCAGAGTGGCAGGGGTTTACAATGAGCAGTTCTTC
CATSRVAGVYNEQFF
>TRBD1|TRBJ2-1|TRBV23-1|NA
TGCGCCAGCAGTCACCCAATTGGGGACAGGGGGCTCAATGAGCAGTTCTTC
CASSHPIGDRGLNEQFF
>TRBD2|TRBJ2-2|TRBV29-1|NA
TGCAGCGTTGGTTTGGCGGGGGGGACCGGGGAGCTGTTTTTT
CSVGLAGGTGELFF
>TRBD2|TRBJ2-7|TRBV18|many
TGTGCCAGCTCACCATCTGGACTAGTGGCCTACGAGCAGTACTTC
CASSPSGLVAYEQYF
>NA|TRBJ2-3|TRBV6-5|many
TGTGCCAGCAGTTGGTCGGGGCCCTCAGATACGCAGTATTTT
CASSWSGPSDTQYF
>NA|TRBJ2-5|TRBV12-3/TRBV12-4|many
TGTGCCAGCAGTTTTTCCCAGACGATTCAAGAGACCCAGTACTTC
CASSFSQTIQETQYF
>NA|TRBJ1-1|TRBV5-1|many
TGCGCCAGCAGCCCCAGTTCAGGGCTGACCCAGAACACTGAAGCTTTCTTT
CASSPSSGLTQNTEAFF
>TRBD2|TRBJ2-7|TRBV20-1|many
TGCAGTGCTAGAGAGGCGGGGGCTAGCGGGTACTCCTACGAGCAGTACTTC
CSAREAGASGYSYEQYF
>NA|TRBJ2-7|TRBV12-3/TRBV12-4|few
TGTGCCAGCACCTGGGGGAAACGCTACGAGCAGTACTTC
CASTWGKRYEQYF
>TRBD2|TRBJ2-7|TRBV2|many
TGTGCCAGCAGTGAAGAGACTAGCGGGGGGGCTTGGGAGCAGTACTTC
CASSEETSGGAWEQYF
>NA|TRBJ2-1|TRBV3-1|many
TGTGCCAGCAGCCCCTACAGGGTGTCCTACAATGAGCAGTTCTTC
CASSPYRVSYNEQFF
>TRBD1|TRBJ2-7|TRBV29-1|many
TGCAGCGTTCCGCGAGACAGGGGGCCAGGGCAGTACTTC
CSVPRDRGPGQYF
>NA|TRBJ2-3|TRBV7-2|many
TGTGCCAGCAGCTTAGGAGGACCAATAACAGATACGCAGTATTTT
CASSLGGPITDTQYF
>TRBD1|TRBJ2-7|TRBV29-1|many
TGCAGCGTTGTAGGGACAGGGGACTACGAGCAGTACTTC
CSVVGTGDYEQYF
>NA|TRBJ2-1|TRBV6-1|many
TGTGCCAGCAGCCTAGGGGGGAAGCCGTTCTTC
CASSLGGKPFF
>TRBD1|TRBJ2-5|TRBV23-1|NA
TGCGCCACCTTCGGGGACAGGGAGTACCAAGAGACCCAGTACTTC
CATFGDREYQETQYF
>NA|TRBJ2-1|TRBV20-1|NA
TGCAGTGCTACGGGACCCCCGAGCTCCTACAATGAGCAGTTCTTC
CSATGPPSSYNEQFF
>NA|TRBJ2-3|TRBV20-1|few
TGCAGTGCGTCAGCGGGTACTTATACGCAGTATTTT
CSASAGTYTQYF
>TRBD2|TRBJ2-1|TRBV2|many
TGTGCCAGCAGACCTAGCGGGGCGAGCTCCTACAATGAGCAGTTCTTC
CASRPSGASSYNEQFF
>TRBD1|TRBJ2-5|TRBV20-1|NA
TGCAGTGCGCCAAACAGGGGGAGCCAAGAGACCCAGTACTTC
CSAPNRGSQETQYF
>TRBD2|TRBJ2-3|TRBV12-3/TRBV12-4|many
TGTGCCAGCAGTTTACGCGGGAGGGCCCAAGATACGCAGTATTTT
CASSLRGRAQDTQYF
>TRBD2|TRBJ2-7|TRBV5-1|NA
TGCGCCAGCAGGCTGACTAGCGGGCCCTGGAACGAGCAGTACTTC
CASRLTSGPWNEQYF
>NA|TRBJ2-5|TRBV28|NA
TGTGCCAGCAGTTCCCGGGGGCTAGCCCACCCGGAAGAGACCCAGTACTTC
CASSSRGLAHPEETQYF
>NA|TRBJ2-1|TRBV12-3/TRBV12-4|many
TGTGCCAGCAGTTTCCTAGATAGCTCCTACAATGAGCAGTTCTTC
CASSFLDSSYNEQFF
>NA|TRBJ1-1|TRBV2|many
TGTGCCAGCAGTGAGGAGGAAGGCACTGAAGCTTTCTTT
CASSEEEGTEAFF
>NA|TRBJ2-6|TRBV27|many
TGTGCCAGCAGTTTGTACTCTGGGGCCAACGTCCTGACTTTC
CASSLYSGANVLTF
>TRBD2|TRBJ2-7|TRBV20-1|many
TGCAGTGCTAGGGGACTAGCGGGACCCTACGAGCAGTACTTC
CSARGLAGPYEQYF
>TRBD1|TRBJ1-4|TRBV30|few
TGTGCCTGGAGTGTAACAGGGGGCATTGAAAAACTGTTTTTT
CAWSVTGGIEKLFF
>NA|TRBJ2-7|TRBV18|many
TGTGCCAGCTCACCACAGGGTTGGGAGCAGTACTTC
CASSPQGWEQYF
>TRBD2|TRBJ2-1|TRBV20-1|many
TGCAGTGCTAGTTCTAGCGGGGGTTGGAATGAGCAGTTCTTC
CSASSSGGWNEQFF
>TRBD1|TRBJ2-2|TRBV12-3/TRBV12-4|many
TGTGCCAGCAGTTCCCCCCCCAGGACAGGCCACGGGGAGCTGTTTTTT
CASSSPPRTGHGELFF
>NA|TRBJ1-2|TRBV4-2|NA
TGTGCCATCAGCTTTGGGCTCTTCTATGGCTACACCTTC
CAISFGLFYGYTF
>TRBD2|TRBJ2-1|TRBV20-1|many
TGCAGCCTAGAGGGCGGGAGTTACAATGAGCAGTTCTTC
CSLEGGSYNEQFF